This TCR beta chain was recovered during a study of T cell responses to AZD1222 COVID-19 vaccine (dated by TCRdb to about 2021). In terms of the full investigation: TCR sequencing covered 233 trial participants: around 210 given two doses of AZD1222 and 26 given two doses of MenACWY control vaccine. Enrollment into the trials was organized by age into subgroups of 18-55, 56-69 and 70-plus years, and those subgroups contained 148, 28 and 57 TCR-sequenced participants, respectively.

The CDR3 regions of human TCRbeta chains were analyzed by immunosequencing. The authors' analysis ran thus. Repertoire TCRs were checked for matches against a reference library of SARS-CoV-2-specific TCRs that had been generated using the MIRA antigen-specificity platform. Breadth meant the fraction of unique TCRs that were SARS-CoV-2-associated, whereas depth meant the fraction of total T cells that were SARS-CoV-2-associated. Using the MIRA data, every spike-specific TCR was mapped to the spike region that the TCR reacted to and assigned to either a CD4 or a CD8 class. Log10-transformed breadth and depth values were compared by one-way ANOVA with Sidak's multiple comparisons tests. TCRdb mirrors the immuneACCESS table, restricted to in-frame sequences. Some clones are absent from its copies; in checked studies, under half trace to an unresolved V gene, and the reason for the others is unknown. The V and J calls and clone size are taken from that table; D and trimming were inferred from the DNA. The sample table contains roughly 49,000 clones; only one count was recorded for over 80% of them. Clones ranked in the top ten supply under 3.5% of the sample.

Read against the paper, the sample's time point label means: about 28 days (+/-7) after the second vaccine dose. Because spike-specific TCR depth and breadth did not differ between the two schedules, AZD1222 recipients who got a second dose at roughly 4 weeks were pooled with those who got a second dose at roughly 12 weeks. Vaccinee samples came from UK trials COV001 and COV002, including a single-blind randomized controlled phase 2/3 trial of AZD1222 (ChAdOx1 nCoV-19) in healthy adults. For TCRbeta chain sequencing, PBMC samples were collected from trial participants at day 0 and at day 28 after the second dose. Comment on this clone: Its antigen is currently not known. Per-base qualities were not stored, and no clone one base away is much larger.

Overall results and qualifications from the work: A significant rise in spike-specific TCR breadth and depth was observed after two AZD1222 doses relative to day 0 and relative to MenACWY recipients. Because no day 14 peak-response samples were available, the repertoires could be characterized only after the peak T cell response. Reportedly, close to half of the unique spike-specific TCRs recognized epitopes lying outside the regions that are mutated in the B.1.351 and B.1.1.7 variants. In the small 56-69-year group, the increase in depth fell short of significance, most likely because of low power. Conclusions about previously exposed vaccinees were limited because only six AZD1222 recipients were SARS-CoV-2 seropositive at baseline. Participants were mostly white British and included more females than males, and it was suggested by the authors that clonal diversity may have been underestimated. The whole spike protein was spanned by vaccine-associated CD4 TCRs, and dominant responses were seen in regions 160-218 and 743-854.

Based on the germline V gene, the CDR1 and CDR2 sequences are SGHVS and FQNEAQ. The CDR3, from cysteine to phenylalanine, totals 17 residues. Left in the record is the CDR3 DNA by itself, 51 bases read in frame from the first base. At the junction V is shortened by 1 base and J by 3 bases; bases outside the gene matches: 8. The sequenced sample was peripheral blood, obtained 28 days after the second AZD1222 dose. This TCR came from an adult who received the AZD1222 COVID-19 vaccine. The rearranged chain carries TRBV7-8 and TRBJ2-7, with 11 bases aligning to TRBD2. DNA sequence: TGTGCCAGCAGCTTAGTCCTGATTGGGACTAGCGGCTACGAGCAGTACTTC. Its coded protein is CASSLVLIGTSGYEQYF.